A single sample is the source of the 30 T cell receptor beta chains below, sequenced in a study of blood T cell repertoires in COVID-19. Here immunoSEQ multiplex PCR was the method, and the copy in TCRdb shows in-frame clones only, minus some. The table shows 150,000 to 200,000 clones, with 70% to 85% occurring only once. The sequenced sample consisted of peripheral blood. These receptors originate from a woman aged 80 or over with acute or convalescent COVID-19.

V gene TRBV19 combines with J gene TRBJ2-1; the D is unclear. Trimming removed 3 bases from V and 3 bases from J, with 3 bases in between. This CDR3 region has 12 residues. The germline V gene has CDR1 LNHDA and CDR2 SQIVND (reference sequence). In DNA, the CDR3 is TGTGCCAGTAGTATCGGCTACAATGAGCAGTTCTTC. It yields the protein CASSIGYNEQFF.

V usage is TRBV9 and J usage is TRBJ2-7, with 7 bases identical to TRBD2. After removal of 0 bases from V and 4 bases from J, the junction contained 4 bases not matched to a gene. Germline V CDR1 and CDR2: SGDLS, YYNGEE. CDR3 length equals 14 residues. This CDR3 reads CASSVELSGYEQYF. The CDR3 coding sequence is TGTGCCAGCAGCGTAGAACTTAGCGGGTACGAGCAGTACTTC.

This clone is medium-sized in the sample. This sequence joins TRBV30 and TRBJ2-7; TRBD2 agrees at 9 bases. There are 14 residues in the CDR3. The germline gives CDR1 GTSNPN, CDR2 SVGIG (reference sequence). J gave up 4 bases and V 4 bases, and 8 bases lay outside the gene matches. The CDR3 region is CAWTQGSGSYEQYF. DNA of the CDR3: TGTGCCTGGACCCAAGGTAGCGGGAGTTACGAGCAGTACTTC.

The rearrangement joins TRBV7-2 to TRBJ2-7, with unresolved D. V lost 0 bases and J lost 2, with 8 bases in between. The CDR3 totals 14 residues. CDR1 is SGHTA and CDR2 is FQGNSA in the germline V gene. This CDR3 is CASSLAANTYEQYF. DNA of the CDR3: TGTGCCAGCAGCTTAGCAGCGAATACCTACGAGCAGTACTTC.

The rearrangement joins TRBV28 to TRBJ2-3; a weak D match, TRBD2 (6 bases). Trimming removed 5 bases from V and 5 bases from J, with 23 bases in between. In germline, CDR1 is MDHEN, CDR2 SYDVKM. The CDR3 is made up of 17 amino acids. CDR3 DNA sequence: TGTGCCAGCAGTGTCCGTAGCTCCGGGACTTTCCTAGATACGCAGTATTTT. It encodes CASSVRSSGTFLDTQYF. Looking up the rest from reference TRBV28 and TRBJ2-3 gives the full variable domain: DVKVTQSSRYLVKRTGEKVFLECVQDMDHENMFWYRQDPGLGLRLIYFSYDVKMKEKGDIPEGYSVSREKKERFSLILESASTNQTSMYLCASSVRSSGTFLDTQYFGPGTRLTVL.

The rearrangement joins TRBV29-1 to TRBJ2-7, with 8 bases matching TRBD2. J gave up 0 bases and V 5 bases, and 9 bases lay outside the gene matches. The CDR3 sequence is 15 residues long. Germline assignment: CDR1 SQVTM and CDR2 ANQGSEA. CDR3 DNA: TGCAGCGTTAAAGTCGGCGGGGGGAGCTCCTACGAGCAGTACTTC. It is translated as CSVKVGGGSSYEQYF.

The rearrangement uses TRBV7-6 and TRBJ1-3; D is ambiguous. Looked up from germline, CDR1 is SGHVS and CDR2 is FNYEAQ. Trimming took off 1 base at V and 0 bases at J, with 10 bases between the two ends. This CDR3 comprises 16 residues. The CDR3: CASSLGSRISGNTIYF. The CDR3 DNA sequence: TGTGCCAGCAGCTTAGGATCCAGGATCTCTGGAAACACCATATATTTT.

The genes are TRBV7-9 and TRBJ2-7; TRBD2 might be the D (5 bases). This CDR3 has 13 amino acids. Trimming took 5 bases from V and 1 from J, leaving 9 bases between them. Germline CDR1 is SEHNR and CDR2 is FQNEAQ (reference sequence). Here the CDR3 DNA reads TGTGCCAGCAGCATCGACTATTCCTACGAGCAGTACTTC. Protein: CASSIDYSYEQYF.

The gene calls are TRBV5-1 and TRBJ2-3; weak D call: TRBD2 (5 bases). Germline CDR1 and CDR2: SGHRS and YFSETQ. V gave up 7 bases and J gave up 6 bases, with 15 bases separating them. This CDR3 is built from 13 residues. CDR3 nucleotide sequence: TGCGCCAGCGGCCCCGGTAGCGCGGATACGCAGTATTTT. As protein: CASGPGSADTQYF.

The chain employs TRBV9 and TRBJ2-4; 7 nucleotides line up with TRBD1. This CDR3 has 15 amino acids. V lost 0 bases to trimming and J lost 5 bases; unmatched junction nucleotides: 5. The germline CDR1 and CDR2 sequences are SGDLS and YYNGEE. Here the CDR3 DNA reads TGTGCCAGCAGCGTAGAGAAAGGGGGCGAAAACATTCAGTACTTC. Translation gives CASSVEKGGENIQYF. The full variable domain, its missing parts supplied by reference TRBV9 and TRBJ2-4, is DSGVTQTPKHLITATGQRVTLRCSPRSGDLSVYWYQQSLDQGLQFLIQYYNGEERAKGNILERFSAQQFPDLHSELNLSSLELGDSALYFCASSVEKGGENIQYFGAGTRLSVL.

V and J are TRBV5-1 and TRBJ2-2; tentative D call: TRBD1 (6 bases). CDR3 size: 14 residues. The germline V gene encodes CDR1 SGHRS and CDR2 YFSETQ. V lost 0 bases, J lost 5 bases, and 8 bases lay in between. The CDR3 DNA reads TGCGCCAGCAGCTTGGGTAGGGGGACCGGGGAGCTGTTTTTT. Translation gives CASSLGRGTGELFF.

This clone was seen just once. The chain has TRBV6-5 and TRBJ1-1, with TRBD1 matching over 7 bases. The CDR3 length is 11 residues. V shed 4 bases, J shed 11 bases, and the junction held 4 bases outside the gene matches. CDR1 MNHEY and CDR2 SVGAGI come from the germline V gene. CDR3 residues: CASSFGQAAFF. In DNA, the CDR3 is TGTGCCAGCAGTTTCGGACAGGCCGCTTTCTTT.

V and J are TRBV2 and TRBJ2-7, with 11 bases identical to TRBD2. With 6 bases clipped from V and 4 bases from J, the junction kept 8 bases outside the gene matches. This CDR3 comprises 15 residues. Germline V gives CDR1 SNHLY, CDR2 FYNNEI. CDR3 loop: CASSPTSGSSYEQYF. DNA for the CDR3: TGTGCCAGCAGCCCCACTAGCGGGAGTTCTTACGAGCAGTACTTC.

The J gene is TRBJ2-1, the V gene TRBV6-5; 9 positions match TRBD1. The V gene's germline CDR1 is MNHEY and CDR2 SVGAGI. The V and J ends lost 5 bases and 10 bases, in that order; junction bases with no gene match: 12. The CDR3 is 15 residues long. CDR3 region: CASSTIRDRVGEQFF. The CDR3 nucleotides read TGTGCCAGCAGTACAATCCGGGACAGGGTAGGAGAGCAGTTCTTC.

This chain joins TRBV5-1 and TRBJ2-5, with 7 positions matching TRBD2. The CDR3 extends over 16 amino acids. Germline CDR1 SGHRS, CDR2 YFSETQ. The V segment lost 1 base and the J segment 4 bases; nucleotides outside the gene matches: 10. Here the CDR3 reads CASSLIGAGEAETQYF. The CDR3 bases are TGCGCCAGCAGCTTGATTGGGGCGGGAGAGGCAGAGACCCAGTACTTC.

The rearrangement joins TRBV6-5 to TRBJ2-7; 8 nucleotides match TRBD1. V was clipped by 6 bases and J by 3 bases; unmatched bases: 1. The germline V gene has CDR1 MNHEY and CDR2 SVGAGI. The CDR3 consists of 12 residues. The CDR3 DNA sequence: TGTGCCAGCAGAGACAGGGGCTACGAGCAGTACTTC. Its protein product is CASRDRGYEQYF.

The CDR3: CASSSRLLAGVYNEQFF. The DNA of the CDR3 is TGTGCCAGCAGCTCCCGCTTACTAGCGGGAGTCTACAATGAGCAGTTCTTC. V gene TRBV11-2 combines with J gene TRBJ2-1; 11 bases are shared with TRBD2. The CDR3 length is 17 residues. The V gene's germline CDR1 is SGHAT and CDR2 FQNNGV. V was pared by 4 bases and J by 3 bases, with 8 bases of the junction left unmatched. Complete variable domain (other parts from reference TRBV11-2 and TRBJ2-1): EAGVAQSPRYKIIEKRQSVAFWCNPISGHATLYWYQQILGQGPKLLIQFQNNGVVDDSQLPKDRFSAERLKGVDSTLKIQPAKLEDSAVYLCASSSRLLAGVYNEQFFGPGTRLTVL.

The chain carries TRBV27 and TRBJ2-7; 11 nucleotides agree with TRBD2. The CDR3 consists of 15 residues. The J segment lost 3 bases and the V segment lost 6 bases, leaving 7 bases of the junction unmatched. Germline loops: CDR1 MNHEY, CDR2 SMNVEV (reference sequence). The CDR3 DNA sequence: TGTGCCAGCAGCCCAGGGACTAGCGGCCTCTACGAGCAGTACTTC. This sequence encodes CASSPGTSGLYEQYF.

The chain employs TRBV2 and TRBJ1-1, with a tentative D call TRBD1 (6 bases). V dropped 5 bases and J dropped 1 base, with 8 bases sitting between them. The CDR3 consists of 13 residues. In germline, CDR1 is SNHLY, CDR2 FYNNEI. Written as DNA, the CDR3 is TGTGCCAGCAGTATGGACAGGAACACTGAAGCTTTCTTT. This codes for CASSMDRNTEAFF. Using reference TRBV2 and TRBJ1-1 for the parts outside the CDR3, the full variable domain is EPEVTQTPSHQVTQMGQEVILRCVPISNHLYFYWYRQILGQKVEFLVSFYNNEISEKSEIFDDQFSVERPDGSNFTLKIRSTKLEDSAMYFCASSMDRNTEAFFGQGTRLTVV.

The chain recombines TRBV2 with TRBJ2-5, with TRBD2 identical over 7 bases. Germline CDR1 and CDR2: SNHLY and FYNNEI. J was trimmed by 8 bases and V by 6 bases; bases with no gene match: 15. The CDR3 is 15 residues long. The DNA of the CDR3 is TGTGCCAGCAGCCCATCGGGGGACTACCAGTTAACCCAGTACTTC. It is translated as CASSPSGDYQLTQYF.

The sample holds one count of this clone. CDR3 amino acids: CSATTGSRPEAFF. As DNA, the CDR3 is TGCAGCGCTACGACAGGGAGTCGCCCTGAAGCTTTCTTT. The V call is TRBV29-1, the J call TRBJ1-1, with 7 bases lining up with TRBD1. V shed 7 bases, J shed 6 bases, and the junction held 11 bases outside the gene matches. CDR1 is SQVTM, CDR2 ANQGSEA, per germline. CDR3 size: 13 residues. Full variable domain (remainder filled in from reference TRBV29-1 and TRBJ1-1): SAVISQKPSRDICQRGTSLTIQCQVDSQVTMMFWYRQQPGQSLTLIATANQGSEATYESGFVIDKFPISRPNLTFSTLTVSNMSPEDSSIYLCSATTGSRPEAFFGQGTRLTVV.

This chain links TRBV21-1 with TRBJ1-4. TRBV21-1 is a documented pseudogene. This CDR3 region has 14 residues. As DNA, the CDR3 is TGTGCCAGCACCGGATTGCGAGGCGGTGAAAAACTGTTTTTT. It translates to CASTGLRGGEKLFF.

The V and J genes are TRBV19 and TRBJ1-2; D unclear. Germline loops: CDR1 LNHDA, CDR2 SQIVND (reference sequence). The CDR3 has 15 residues. V dropped 5 bases and J dropped 5 bases, with 18 bases sitting between them. The CDR3 loop is CASSPSFNPGYGYTF. In DNA form, the CDR3 reads TGTGCCAGTAGTCCTAGCTTTAACCCGGGGTATGGCTACACCTTC.

This clone was seen once. J is TRBJ1-1 and V is TRBV19, with D possibly TRBD1 on 5 matching bases. Trimming left V 5 bases short and J 4 bases short, with 8 bases between. The CDR3 totals 12 residues. Germline CDR1 is LNHDA and CDR2 is SQIVND (reference sequence). CDR3 amino acids: CASSGRGTEAFF. Here the CDR3 DNA reads TGTGCCAGTAGTGGAAGGGGCACTGAAGCTTTCTTT.

This clone was seen once. The chain joins TRBV6-5 to TRBJ2-7, with a weak D call TRBD2 (5 bases). Germline CDR1 MNHEY, CDR2 SVGAGI. This CDR3 comprises 14 residues. The V gene lost 6 bases and the J gene lost 2 bases, with 14 bases spanning the gap. Here the CDR3 DNA reads TGTGCCAGCAGAAAAACCGGGATTGCCTACGAGCAGTACTTC. Protein product: CASRKTGIAYEQYF.

The V and J genes are TRBV29-1 and TRBJ2-3, with D maybe TRBD2 (5 bases). Germline V CDR1 and CDR2: SQVTM, ANQGSEA. The CDR3 totals 13 residues. The V end was cut by 0 bases, the J end by 6 bases, with 10 bases between. The CDR3 DNA is TGCAGCGTTGAAGACCGGGCTAGCGATACGCAGTATTTT. It translates to CSVEDRASDTQYF.

This clone was observed a handful of times. The chain combines TRBV5-1 with TRBJ2-5, with 13 bases that match TRBD2. The length of the CDR3 is 15 residues. Germline CDR1 and CDR2: SGHRS and YFSETQ. V gave up 4 bases and J gave up 6 bases; unmatched junction bases: 6. The CDR3 nucleotides are TGCGCCAGCAGCGGGACTAGCGGGACCGGCCAGACCCAGTACTTC. It yields the protein CASSGTSGTGQTQYF. Looking up the rest from reference TRBV5-1 and TRBJ2-5 gives the full variable domain: KAGVTQTPRYLIKTRGQQVTLSCSPISGHRSVSWYQQTPGQGLQFLFEYFSETQRNKGNFPGRFSGRQFSNSRSEMNVSTLELGDSALYLCASSGTSGTGQTQYFGPGTRLLVL.

This clone was seen only a few times. The chain carries TRBV19 and TRBJ1-1; 7 bases are shared with TRBD1. Trimming removed 5 bases from V and 7 bases from J; junction bases left unmatched: 10. This CDR3 is 14 amino acids long. CDR1 and CDR2 (germline): LNHDA, SQIVND (reference sequence). The CDR3 sequence: CASSGGTEGSEAFF. In nucleotides, the CDR3 is TGTGCCAGTAGTGGTGGGACAGAAGGGAGTGAAGCTTTCTTT.

This clone was detected only a few times. The V gene is TRBV7-9, the J gene TRBJ2-1, with 15 bases matching TRBD2. V lost 6 bases to trimming and J lost 8 bases; unmatched junction nucleotides: 8. The germline CDR1 and CDR2 sequences are SEHNR and FQNEAQ (reference sequence). The CDR3 length is 16 residues. The chain's CDR3 is CASSPGTSGRLDEQFF. CDR3 sequence (DNA): TGTGCCAGCAGTCCCGGGACTAGCGGGAGGCTGGATGAGCAGTTCTTC. Variable domain in full (rest from reference TRBV7-9 and TRBJ2-1): DTGVSQNPRHKITKRGQNVTFRCDPISEHNRLYWYRQTLGQGPEFLTYFQNEAQLEKSRLLSDRFSAERPKGSFSTLEIQRTEQGDSAMYLCASSPGTSGRLDEQFFGPGTRLTVL.

V usage is TRBV27 and J usage is TRBJ1-2; possible D gene TRBD1, 5 bases. The CDR3 runs 15 residues. The germline CDR1 and CDR2 sequences are MNHEY and SMNVEV (reference sequence). The germline V and J ends were trimmed by 6 bases and 2 bases, with 16 bases remaining between them. This CDR3 reads CASSPSTRVNYGYTF. The CDR3 region has the DNA TGTGCCAGCAGCCCCTCTACCAGGGTAAACTATGGCTACACCTTC.